The rows below give T cell receptor beta chains drawn from one sample of a study of OX40 agonist ivuxolimab in advanced cancers. Profiled with immunoSEQ multiplex PCR; TCRdb holds only in-frame clones, not every one. The data contain roughly 59,000 clones, 84% of them singletons. Specimen: CD4+ or CD8+ T cells sorted from blood, collected in a trial of the OX40 agonist ivuxolimab. These receptors all come from an adult with an advanced solid tumor such as melanoma, head and neck, liver or kidney cancer. Each CDR3 is given with its conserved first and last residue. D genes are given only for firm matches. Where a row states a size, it is once, few, many or the class of an expanded clone; other rows omit it.

>TRBV5-4|-|TRBJ2-7|-
TGTGCCAGCAGCTTGGGTGGTACCCCCTACGAGCAGTACTTC
CASSLGGTPYEQYF
>TRBV4-3|-|TRBJ2-2|TRBD1
TGCGCCAGCAGCCAAGGGACAGGGGTCACCGGGGAGCTGTTTTTT
CASSQGTGVTGELFF
>TRBV19|-|TRBJ1-2|-
TGTGCCACCGTACAGGGTCCGGGGGGCTACACCTTC
CATVQGPGGYTF
>TRBV28|once|TRBJ2-7|TRBD1
TGTGCCAGCAGTTTATTGGGACAGGGAGCCTCCTACGAGCAGTACTTC
CASSLLGQGASYEQYF
>TRBV6-1|-|TRBJ2-4|-
TGTGCCCCATTGGGCGGTAAAAGCAAAAACATTCAGTACTTC
CAPLGGKSKNIQYF
>TRBV7-9|-|TRBJ2-5|-
TGTGCCAGCAGCTTAAGAGATAAAGAGACCCAGTACTTC
CASSLRDKETQYF
>TRBV5-4|-|TRBJ1-6|TRBD1
TGTGCCAGCAGCTTGAAGGGACAGACGTCCTATTCACCCCTCCACTTT
CASSLKGQTSYSPLHF
>TRBV28|-|TRBJ1-5|-
TGTGCCAGCAGTTTATCTGGTCAGCCCCAGCATTTT
CASSLSGQPQHF
>TRBV10-3|once|TRBJ2-7|-
TGTGCCATCTTAACGTCCAACGAGCAGTACTTC
CAILTSNEQYF
>TRBV5-5|once|TRBJ1-5|TRBD1
TGTGCCAGCAGCTTGGAGGGACAGGGTCACCAGCCCCAGCATTTT
CASSLEGQGHQPQHF
>TRBV11-2|-|TRBJ2-1|-
TGTGCCAGCAGCCAAGCCTACAATGAGCAGTTCTTC
CASSQAYNEQFF
>TRBV5-1|-|TRBJ2-7|-
TGCGCCAGCAGCTTGGCCGGGCGGGGAAACGAGCAGTACTTC
CASSLAGRGNEQYF
>TRBV28|-|TRBJ2-7|-
TGTGCCAGCACGAACCCAGGCAGGGGGGATGACGAGCAGTACTTC
CASTNPGRGDDEQYF
>TRBV28|-|TRBJ2-7|-
TGTGCCAGCAGGATCCCCGGGGCGGTCGGCGAGCAGTACTTC
CASRIPGAVGEQYF
>TRBV6-6|-|TRBJ2-5|TRBD1
TGTGCCAGCAGTTACGAGGGGGCCCCCCAAGAGACCCAGTACTTC
CASSYEGAPQETQYF
>TRBV18|-|TRBJ2-6|-
TGTGCCAGCTCACCAGGGAGCTCTGGGGCCAACGTCCTGACTTTC
CASSPGSSGANVLTF
>TRBV29-1|-|TRBJ2-1|-
TGCAGCGTTGGGGTTAGGATGGATGAGCAGTTCTTC
CSVGVRMDEQFF
>TRBV5-1|-|TRBJ2-1|-
TGCGCCAGCAGCTTGAGGTTCAACACAAACCGTGGCTCCTACAATGAGCAGTTCTTC
CASSLRFNTNRGSYNEQFF
>TRBV5-1|-|TRBJ2-3|TRBD2
TGCGCCAGCAGCTTGGGACGGGGGGGCACAGATACGCAGTATTTT
CASSLGRGGTDTQYF